Below, 19 T cell receptor beta chains from the same sample are listed, as sequenced in a study of blood T cell repertoires in COVID-19. Using immunoSEQ multiplex PCR, the repertoire was profiled, and TCRdb retains in-frame clones only, with some absent. Among some 130,000 clones listed, 90% were seen once. Specimen: peripheral blood. Receptor source: a man between 50 and 59 years old with active COVID-19.

The V gene is TRBV3-1 (or the pseudogene TRBV3-2), the J gene TRBJ2-3; 10 bases line up with TRBD2. Germline-derived CDR1 and CDR2 are LGHDT and YNNKEL (reference sequence). J was trimmed by 5 bases and V by 4 bases; bases with no gene match: 15. The CDR3 is 18 residues long. The DNA for the CDR3 is TGTGCCAGCAGCCCCTCCTACTCCAGCGGGGGGGCGGGAGATACGCAGTATTTT. This codes for CASSPSYSSGGAGDTQYF.

The V and J genes are TRBV12-3 or TRBV12-4 and TRBJ1-6; 7 bases match TRBD1. Trimming cost V 8 bases and J 10 bases; bases outside gene matches: 8. The CDR3 runs to 13 residues. CDR3 sequence reads: CASRTGGRSPLHF. For the CDR3, the DNA is TGTGCCAGCCGGACAGGCGGTAGGTCACCCCTCCACTTT.

The V call is TRBV6-2 or TRBV6-3, the J call TRBJ1-1; D is unresolved. V was trimmed by 3 bases and J by 10 bases, leaving 15 bases between them. The CDR3 consists of 13 residues. Germline V gene lookup returns CDR1 MNHEY and CDR2 SVGEGT. The CDR3 sequence: CASSYTAGRAAFF. The CDR3 nucleotides are TGTGCCAGCAGTTATACGGCGGGCCGGGCAGCTTTCTTT.

V usage is TRBV6-6 and J usage is TRBJ2-3, with TRBD2 as a possible D gene (6 bases). The germline V gene encodes CDR1 MNHNY and CDR2 SVGAGI (reference sequence). V was shortened by 4 bases and J by 2 bases, with 10 bases between the two germline ends. The CDR3 is 14 residues long. CDR3 coding DNA: TGTGCCAGCAGTTCGGGACTGATCACAGATACGCAGTATTTT. Amino acid sequence: CASSSGLITDTQYF.

The CDR3, as DNA: TGTGCCAGCAGGAAACCGGGACAGGGGCTGGGCGGCTACACCTTC. It yields the protein CASRKPGQGLGGYTF. The chain recombines TRBV6-5 with TRBJ1-2; 10 positions agree with TRBD1. This CDR3 is 15 amino acids long. Trimming took 6 bases from V and 8 from J; bases not matched to a gene: 12. In germline, CDR1 is MNHEY, CDR2 SVGAGI.

The chain has TRBV2 and TRBJ2-3; 7 bases match TRBD2. This CDR3 region has 14 residues. V lost 7 bases, J lost 5 bases, and 9 bases stayed unmatched. Germline assignment: CDR1 SNHLY and CDR2 FYNNEI. The CDR3 DNA follows: TGTGCCAGCATGGGCCTGAGCGGGATAGATACGCAGTATTTT. Its protein product is CASMGLSGIDTQYF.

This clone has only one observation. V is TRBV19 and J is TRBJ1-5; the D is unclear. Germline lookup yields CDR1 LNHDA and CDR2 SQIVND (reference sequence). This CDR3 has 14 residues. V shed 6 bases and J shed 2 bases, with 11 bases lying between them. The CDR3 DNA is TGTGCCAGTAGCATAAGCCGTGGCAATCAGCCCCAGCATTTT. Translation: CASSISRGNQPQHF.

This chain connects TRBV7-2 to TRBJ2-7, with 7 bases fitting TRBD2. J was trimmed by 3 bases and V by 1 base; bases with no gene match: 3. Germline assignment: CDR1 SGHTA and CDR2 FQGNSA. The CDR3 length is 14 residues. The CDR3 loop reads CASSLGGGGYEQYV. The CDR3 region has the DNA TGTGCCAGCAGCTTAGGCGGGGGTGGCTACGAGCAGTACGTC.

The chain links TRBV5-1 to TRBJ2-2; TRBD2 aligns across 8 bases. CDR1 is SGHRS, CDR2 YFSETQ, per germline. The J segment lost 5 bases and the V segment lost 9 bases, leaving 12 bases of the junction unmatched. This CDR3 is built from 15 residues. CDR3 in DNA: TGCGCCACCCGCCCCAGCGGGGGAGTTACCGGGGAGCTGTTTTTT. This encodes CATRPSGGVTGELFF.

V gene TRBV7-7 combines with J gene TRBJ2-7, with D perhaps TRBD2 (5 bases). Germline CDR1 and CDR2: SSHAT and FNYEAQ (reference sequence). V lost 2 bases, J lost 0 bases, and 23 bases lay in between. The CDR3 is made up of 19 amino acids. CDR3 region: CASSLFTGGPIHSSYEQYV. In nucleotides, the CDR3 is TGTGCCAGCAGCTTATTCACCGGAGGCCCTATTCATAGCTCCTACGAGCAGTACGTC.

The rearrangement joins TRBV29-1 to TRBJ2-1; 7 nucleotides align to TRBD2. The germline V gene encodes CDR1 SQVTM and CDR2 ANQGSEA. Unmatched junction bases numbered 19, after V lost 0 bases and J lost 5 bases. The CDR3 loop spans 19 amino acids. The CDR3 nucleotides read TGCAGCGTTGAAGATAATCAGTGGGCTAGCGGACTCAAGAACAATGAGCAGTTCTTC. This sequence encodes CSVEDNQWASGLKNNEQFF.

The chain is built from TRBV10-3 and TRBJ1-6; 9 nucleotides line up with TRBD1. Germline V gives CDR1 ENHRY, CDR2 SYGVKD. Trimming cost V 6 bases and J 7 bases; bases outside gene matches: 4. This CDR3 contains 14 residues. The CDR3 protein is CAISRTGENSPLHF. The CDR3 nucleotides read TGTGCCATCAGCCGGACAGGGGAGAATTCACCCCTCCACTTT.

The chain has TRBV19 and TRBJ2-2, with D possibly being TRBD1 (6 bases). Germline CDR1 is LNHDA and CDR2 is SQIVND (reference sequence). The CDR3 has 15 residues. In DNA, the CDR3 is TGTGCTACCCAAAGCGAGACAGGCTCCGCCGGGGAGCTGTTTTTT. Translated: CATQSETGSAGELFF.

Only one count was recorded for this clone. The chain joins TRBV7-6 to TRBJ2-3; D not certain. The V gene lost 4 bases and the J gene lost 3 bases, with 8 bases spanning the gap. The CDR3 consists of 13 residues. Germline V gene lookup returns CDR1 SGHVS and CDR2 FNYEAQ. CDR3 region: CASSYTFTDTQYF. CDR3 DNA sequence: TGTGCCAGCAGCTATACATTTACAGATACGCAGTATTTT.

The CDR3, as DNA: TGTGCCAGCACTGCGGAGGGATCAAACAATGAAAAACTGTTTTTT. As protein: CASTAEGSNNEKLFF. V usage is TRBV4-2 and J usage is TRBJ1-4; D is undetermined. V lost 7 bases and J 5 bases, leaving 17 bases between the germline ends. The CDR3 runs to 15 residues. Germline CDR1 and CDR2: LGHNA and YNFKEQ.

The genes are TRBV5-1 and TRBJ2-3, with D perhaps matching TRBD1 (5 bases). CDR3 size: 15 residues. Trimming cost V 6 bases and J 0 bases, with 14 bases left between them. Germline values: CDR1 SGHRS, CDR2 YFSETQ. CDR3 sequence (DNA): TGCGCCAGCAAATTTCCCCAGGGAAGCACAGATACGCAGTATTTT. Its protein product is CASKFPQGSTDTQYF.

This rearrangement joins TRBV5-4 to TRBJ1-3; 11 nucleotides align to TRBD1. This CDR3 spans 17 amino acids. V was pared by 0 bases and J by 8 bases, with 10 bases of the junction left unmatched. Per germline, CDR1 SGHNT and CDR2 YYREEE (reference sequence). CDR3 nucleotides: TGTGCCAGCAGCTTGGGAGTTGGGACAGGGGGAGAAGACACCATATATTTT. Translating it yields CASSLGVGTGGEDTIYF.

J is TRBJ2-6 and V is TRBV15, with D possibly TRBD2 on 5 matching bases. This CDR3 region has 15 residues. Germline V gene data show CDR1 as LNHNV and CDR2 as YYDKDF (reference sequence). V lost 11 bases to trimming and J lost 8 bases, with 22 bases between them. CDR3 bases: TGTGCCTCCGGACCGCACGGGGTTAGGACCAACGTCCTGACTTTC. The encoded protein is CASGPHGVRTNVLTF.

This clone was seen only once. This rearrangement joins TRBV13 to TRBJ2-7; unclear D gene. The germline V and J ends were trimmed by 5 bases and 2 bases, with 7 bases remaining between them. The CDR3 extends over 12 amino acids. Germline-derived CDR1 and CDR2 are PRHDT and FYEKMQ (reference sequence). Here the CDR3 DNA reads TGTGCCAGCAGCGGGCAGACCTACGAGCAGTACGTC. Amino acids: CASSGQTYEQYV.